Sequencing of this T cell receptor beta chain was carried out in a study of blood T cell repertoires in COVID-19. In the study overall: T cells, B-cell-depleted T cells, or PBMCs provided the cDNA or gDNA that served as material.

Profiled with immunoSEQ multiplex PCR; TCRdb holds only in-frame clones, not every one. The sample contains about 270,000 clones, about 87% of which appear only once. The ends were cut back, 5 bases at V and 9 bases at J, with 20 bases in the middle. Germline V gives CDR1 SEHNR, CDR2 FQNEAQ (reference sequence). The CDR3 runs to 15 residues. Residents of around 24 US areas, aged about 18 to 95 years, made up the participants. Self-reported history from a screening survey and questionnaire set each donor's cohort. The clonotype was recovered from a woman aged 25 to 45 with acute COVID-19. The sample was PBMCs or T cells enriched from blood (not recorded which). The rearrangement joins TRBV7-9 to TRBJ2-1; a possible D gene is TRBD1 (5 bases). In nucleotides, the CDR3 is TGTGCCAGCAGCCCAGTAGGACAACTTTACGGTGAGCAGTTCTTC. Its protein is CASSPVGQLYGEQFF.